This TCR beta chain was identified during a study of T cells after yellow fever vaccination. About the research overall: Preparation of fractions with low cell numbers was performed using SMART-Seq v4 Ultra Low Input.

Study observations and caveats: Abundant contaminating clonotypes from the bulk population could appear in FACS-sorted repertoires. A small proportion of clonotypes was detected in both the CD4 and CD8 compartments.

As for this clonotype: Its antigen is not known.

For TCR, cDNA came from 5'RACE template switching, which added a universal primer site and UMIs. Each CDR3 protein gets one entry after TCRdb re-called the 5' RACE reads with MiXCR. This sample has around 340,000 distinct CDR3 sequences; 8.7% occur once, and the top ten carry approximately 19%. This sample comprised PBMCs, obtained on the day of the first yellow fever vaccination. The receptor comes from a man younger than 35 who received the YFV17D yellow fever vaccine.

CDR3 protein: CASSLAVWPGQNNSPLHF. DNA of the CDR3: TGCGCCAGCAGCTTGGCCGTATGGCCTGGACAGAATAATTCACCCCTCCACTTT. The chain is built from TRBV5-1 and TRBJ1-6; the D gene is possibly TRBD1 (6 bases). The germline V gene has CDR1 SGHRS and CDR2 YFSETQ. V dropped 0 bases and J dropped 5 bases, with 18 bases sitting between them. This CDR3 spans 18 amino acids.